This entry concerns a single TCR beta chain. Its antigen is still unknown. This entry comes from a study of T cell responses to AZD1222 COVID-19 vaccine. As for the study in general: Second-dose timings of about 4 or about 12 weeks were pooled. Overall study results and limits: Targets within unmutated variant regions were reportedly found for nearly half of spike-specific TCRs. Dominant CD4 TCR responses targeted spike regions 160-218 and 743-854. AZD1222 recipients seropositive at baseline numbered only six or seven.

Only in-frame clones appear in the TCRdb table, and some are missing; sequencing was by immunoSEQ multiplex PCR. The table has some 180,000 clones, about 91% seen once; the top ten hold approximately 0.49%. V trimming: 4 bases; J trimming: 6 bases; junction bases outside the gene matches: 3. The length of the CDR3 is 15 residues. The germline CDR1 and CDR2 sequences are SGHTA and FQGNSA. This clonotype originated in an adult in good health. The chain recombines TRBV7-2 with TRBJ2-2, with TRBD2 matching over 12 bases. The source was peripheral blood, collected on day 0 of AZD1222 vaccination. DNA of the CDR3: TGTGCCAGCAGCTCCGGACTAGCGGGGTCCGGGGAGCTGTTTTTT. As protein: CASSSGLAGSGELFF.